A selection of T cell receptor beta chains follows, all from one sample in a study of neurological immune-mediated disorders. MiXCR, applied by TCRdb to the 5' RACE reads, yields one record per CDR3 protein. The data hold approximately 41,000 distinct CDR3 sequences, with 13% to 15% observed a single time. The sequenced sample was CD4+ T cells from blood. The origin of the receptors is a woman aged 55-69 years with HTLV-1-associated myelopathy (HAM/TSP). CDR3s include the opening cysteine and the closing phenylalanine or tryptophan. Fields, in order: J gene, V gene, D gene, clone size, CDR3 protein, CDR3 DNA. D genes are given only for firm matches. Part of the rows lack a size; the others show once, few, many or a class for expanded clones.

>TRBJ2-5|TRBV20-1|.|.
CNARPIVGETQYF
TGCAATGCTAGGCCCATTGTCGGAGAGACCCAGTACTTC
>TRBJ2-3|TRBV12-3/TRBV12-4|.|many
CASSYYIPTVDTQYF
TGTGCCAGCAGTTACTACATACCGACTGTGGATACGCAGTATTTT
>TRBJ2-3|TRBV4-2|TRBD2|many
CASSQETSGGTTDTQYF
TGTGCCAGCAGCCAAGAGACTAGCGGGGGGACCACAGATACGCAGTATTTT
>TRBJ2-3|TRBV5-1|TRBD2|few
CASSLGLAGATGTDTQYF
TGCGCCAGCAGCTTGGGACTAGCGGGGGCCACGGGGACAGATACGCAGTATTTT
>TRBJ1-1|TRBV18|.|.
CASSPGRSEAFF
TGTGCCAGCTCACCAGGGAGGTCTGAAGCTTTCTTT
>TRBJ2-5|TRBV5-1|.|many
CASSPRVRHQETQYF
TGCGCCAGCAGCCCCAGGGTCAGGCACCAAGAGACCCAGTACTTC
>TRBJ2-1|TRBV5-6|TRBD2|.
CASSLNRLAGGQEFF
TGTGCCAGCAGCTTGAATAGACTAGCGGGGGGGCAAGAGTTCTTC
>TRBJ1-2|TRBV6-5|.|many
CASSYLPDGEGYTF
TGTGCCAGCAGTTACCTTCCGGACGGGGAGGGCTACACCTTC
>TRBJ2-5|TRBV5-1|.|.
CASSFRGGETQYF
TGCGCCAGCAGCTTTAGGGGGGGAGAGACCCAGTACTTC
>TRBJ1-3|TRBV20-1|TRBD1|many
CSAERTGSGNTIYF
TGCAGTGCTGAAAGGACAGGCTCTGGAAACACCATATATTTT
>TRBJ2-7|TRBV5-1|TRBD1|many
CASSLDTPTGKNYEQYF
TGCGCCAGCAGCTTGGATACGCCGACAGGGAAAAACTACGAGCAGTACTTC
>TRBJ2-1|TRBV9|TRBD2|once
CASSVLGGGAADEQFF
TGTGCCAGCAGCGTACTGGGCGGGGGGGCGGCTGATGAGCAGTTCTTC
>TRBJ2-7|TRBV20-1|.|.
CSAEGGRAGEQYF
TGCAGTGCTGAGGGGGGACGCGCAGGCGAGCAGTACTTC
>TRBJ1-2|TRBV18|.|many
CASSPGTNGDYGYTF
TGTGCCAGCTCACCCGGGACCAACGGCGACTATGGCTACACCTTC
>TRBJ2-7|TRBV5-1|.|many
CASSLAAGREQYF
TGCGCCAGCAGCTTGGCCGCTGGCAGAGAGCAGTACTTC
>TRBJ1-5|TRBV5-1|TRBD1|many
CASSWDRNRPQHF
TGCGCCAGCAGCTGGGACAGAAATCGGCCCCAGCATTTT
>TRBJ2-3|TRBV3-1|.|many
CASSQAAASTDTQYF
TGTGCCAGCAGCCAAGCTGCAGCGAGCACAGATACGCAGTATTTT
>TRBJ1-2|TRBV7-6|TRBD1|few
CASSSDRGGPRGYTF
TGTGCCAGCAGCTCCGACAGGGGAGGGCCTAGGGGCTACACCTTC
>TRBJ2-2|TRBV20-1|.|many
CSAMVAPNTGELFF
TGCAGTGCTATGGTCGCGCCGAACACCGGGGAGCTGTTTTTT
>TRBJ2-3|TRBV29-1|.|.
CSGRGSRAGTDTQYF
TGCAGCGGGCGGGGATCCAGGGCGGGAACAGATACGCAGTATTTT
>TRBJ2-7|TRBV5-1|TRBD1|many
CASRRQGAYEQYF
TGCGCCAGCCGACGACAGGGGGCCTACGAGCAGTACTTC
>TRBJ2-7|TRBV20-1|TRBD2|many
CSARPGLAGPYEQYF
TGCAGTGCTAGGCCGGGACTAGCGGGACCTTACGAGCAGTACTTC
>TRBJ1-1|TRBV6-1|.|many
CASSANSAPHEAFF
TGTGCCAGCAGTGCCAACAGCGCTCCGCATGAAGCTTTCTTT